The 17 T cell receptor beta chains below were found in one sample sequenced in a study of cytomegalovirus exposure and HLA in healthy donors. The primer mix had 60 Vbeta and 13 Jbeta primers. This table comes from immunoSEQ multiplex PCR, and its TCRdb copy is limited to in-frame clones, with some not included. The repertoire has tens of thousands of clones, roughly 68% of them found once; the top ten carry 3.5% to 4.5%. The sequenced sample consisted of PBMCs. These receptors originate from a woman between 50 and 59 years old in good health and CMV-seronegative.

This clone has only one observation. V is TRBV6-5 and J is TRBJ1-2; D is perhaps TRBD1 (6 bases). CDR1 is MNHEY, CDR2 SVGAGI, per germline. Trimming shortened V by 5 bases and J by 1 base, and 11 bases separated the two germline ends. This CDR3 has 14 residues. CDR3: CASSRTDHNYGYTF. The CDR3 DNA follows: TGTGCCAGCAGTCGGACAGACCATAACTATGGCTACACCTTC.

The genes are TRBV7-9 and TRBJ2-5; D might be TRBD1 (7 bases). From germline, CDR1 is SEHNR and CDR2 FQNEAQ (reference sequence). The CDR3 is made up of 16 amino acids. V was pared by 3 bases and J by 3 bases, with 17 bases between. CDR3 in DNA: TGTGCCAGCAGCTTCGGGACTTCTCAGGGGGAAGAGACCCAGTACTTC. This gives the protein CASSFGTSQGEETQYF.

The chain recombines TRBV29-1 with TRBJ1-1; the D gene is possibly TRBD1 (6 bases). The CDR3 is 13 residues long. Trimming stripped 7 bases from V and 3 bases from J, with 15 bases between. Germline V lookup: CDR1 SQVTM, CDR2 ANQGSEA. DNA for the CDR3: TGCAGCGATCTCAGCAGGGGTTACACTGAAGCTTTCTTT. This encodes CSDLSRGYTEAFF.

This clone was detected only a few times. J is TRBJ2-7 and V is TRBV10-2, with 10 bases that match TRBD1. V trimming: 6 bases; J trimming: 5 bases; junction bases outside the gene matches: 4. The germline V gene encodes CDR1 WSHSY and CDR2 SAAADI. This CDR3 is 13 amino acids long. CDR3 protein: CASSRDRGNEQYF. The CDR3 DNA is TGCGCCAGCAGCCGGGACAGGGGAAACGAGCAGTACTTC.

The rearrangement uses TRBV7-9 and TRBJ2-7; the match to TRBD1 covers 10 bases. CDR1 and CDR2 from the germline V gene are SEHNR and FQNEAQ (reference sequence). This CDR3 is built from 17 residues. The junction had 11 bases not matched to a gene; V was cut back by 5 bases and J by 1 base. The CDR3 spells CASSTQLTGGLSYEQYF. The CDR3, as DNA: TGTGCCAGCAGCACCCAACTGACAGGGGGCTTATCCTACGAGCAGTACTTC.

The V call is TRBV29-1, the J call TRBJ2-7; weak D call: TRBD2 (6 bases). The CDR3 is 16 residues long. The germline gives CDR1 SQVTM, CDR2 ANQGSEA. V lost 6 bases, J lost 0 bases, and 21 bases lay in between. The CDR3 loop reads CSVERTERASSYEQYF. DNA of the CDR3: TGCAGCGTGGAGAGAACCGAGCGGGCCAGCTCCTACGAGCAGTACTTC.

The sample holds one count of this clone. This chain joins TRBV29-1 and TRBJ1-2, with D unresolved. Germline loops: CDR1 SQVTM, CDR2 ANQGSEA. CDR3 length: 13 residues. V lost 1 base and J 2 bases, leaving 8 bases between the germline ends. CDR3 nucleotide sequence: TGCAGCGTTGAAGGGGGAGGGAACTATGGCTACACCTTC. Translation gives CSVEGGGNYGYTF.

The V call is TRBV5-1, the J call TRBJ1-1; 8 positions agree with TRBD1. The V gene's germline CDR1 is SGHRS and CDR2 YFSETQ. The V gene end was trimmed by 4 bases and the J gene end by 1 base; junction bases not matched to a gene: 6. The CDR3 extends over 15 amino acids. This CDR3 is CASSMQGARNTEAFF. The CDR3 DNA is TGCGCCAGCAGCATGCAGGGGGCCCGGAACACTGAAGCTTTCTTT.

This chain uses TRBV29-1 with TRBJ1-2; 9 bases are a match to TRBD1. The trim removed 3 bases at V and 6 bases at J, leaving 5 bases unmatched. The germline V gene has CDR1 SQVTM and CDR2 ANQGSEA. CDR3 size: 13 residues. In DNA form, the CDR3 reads TGCAGCGTTGATTCAAGGACAGGGGATGGCTACACCTTC. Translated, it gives CSVDSRTGDGYTF.

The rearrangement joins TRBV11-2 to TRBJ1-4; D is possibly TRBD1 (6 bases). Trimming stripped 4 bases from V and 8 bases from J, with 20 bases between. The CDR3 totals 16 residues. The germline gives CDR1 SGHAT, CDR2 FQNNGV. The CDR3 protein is CASSSPTGGLREKLFF. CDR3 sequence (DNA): TGTGCCAGCAGCTCCCCAACCGGGGGGCTTAGAGAAAAACTGTTTTTT. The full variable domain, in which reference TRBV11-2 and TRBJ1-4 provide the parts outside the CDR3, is EAGVAQSPRYKIIEKRQSVAFWCNPISGHATLYWYQQILGQGPKLLIQFQNNGVVDDSQLPKDRFSAERLKGVDSTLKIQPAKLEDSAVYLCASSSPTGGLREKLFFGSGTQLSVL.

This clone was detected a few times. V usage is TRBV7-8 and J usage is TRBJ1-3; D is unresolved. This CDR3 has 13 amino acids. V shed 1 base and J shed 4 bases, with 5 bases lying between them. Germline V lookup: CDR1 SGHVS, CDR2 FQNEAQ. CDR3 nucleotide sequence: TGTGCCAGCAGCTTAGTTGAGGGAAACACCATATATTTT. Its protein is CASSLVEGNTIYF.

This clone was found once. CDR3 residues: CSVERAGYGYTF. The CDR3 DNA reads as TGCAGCGTTGAACGAGCAGGATATGGCTACACCTTC. The V gene is TRBV29-1, the J gene TRBJ1-2, with unresolved D. The CDR3 is made up of 12 amino acids. The germline gives CDR1 SQVTM, CDR2 ANQGSEA. Trimming cost V 2 bases and J 5 bases, with 9 bases left between them.

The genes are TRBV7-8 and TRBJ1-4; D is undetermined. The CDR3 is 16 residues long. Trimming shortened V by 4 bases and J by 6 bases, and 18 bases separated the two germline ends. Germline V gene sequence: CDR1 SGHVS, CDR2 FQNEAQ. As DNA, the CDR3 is TGTGCCAGCAGCTCTCAAAAGAAAAGCCGTGATGAAAAACTGTTTTTT. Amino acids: CASSSQKKSRDEKLFF. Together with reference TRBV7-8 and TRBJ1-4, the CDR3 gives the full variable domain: GAGVSQSPRYKVAKRGQDVALRCDPISGHVSLFWYQQALGQGPEFLTYFQNEAQLDKSGLPSDRFFAERPEGSVSTLKIQRTQQEDSAVYLCASSSQKKSRDEKLFFGSGTQLSVL.

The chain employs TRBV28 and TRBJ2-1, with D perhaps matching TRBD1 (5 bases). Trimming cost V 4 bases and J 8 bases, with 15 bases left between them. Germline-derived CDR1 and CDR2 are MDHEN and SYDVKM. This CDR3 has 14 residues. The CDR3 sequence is CASSSAGMRYEQFF. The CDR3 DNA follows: TGTGCCAGCAGTTCCGCAGGGATGCGTTATGAGCAGTTCTTC.

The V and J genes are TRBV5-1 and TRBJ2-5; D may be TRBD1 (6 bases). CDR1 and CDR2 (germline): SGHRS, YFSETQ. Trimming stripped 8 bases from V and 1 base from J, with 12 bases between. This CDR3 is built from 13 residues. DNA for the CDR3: TGCGCCAGTACCCAGGGGTCCCAAGAGACCCAGTACTTC. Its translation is CASTQGSQETQYF.

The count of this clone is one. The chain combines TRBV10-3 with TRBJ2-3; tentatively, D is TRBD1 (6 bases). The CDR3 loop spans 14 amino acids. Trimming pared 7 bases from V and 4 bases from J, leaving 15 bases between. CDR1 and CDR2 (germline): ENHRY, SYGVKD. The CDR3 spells CAITGTGLADTQYF. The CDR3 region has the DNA TGTGCCATCACCGGAACAGGGTTGGCAGATACGCAGTATTTT.

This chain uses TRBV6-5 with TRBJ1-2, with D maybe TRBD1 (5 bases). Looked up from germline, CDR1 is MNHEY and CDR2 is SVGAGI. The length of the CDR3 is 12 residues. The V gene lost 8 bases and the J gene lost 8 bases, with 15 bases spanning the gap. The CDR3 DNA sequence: TGTGCCAGCCGCCGGGGGGGGAAGGGCTACACCTTC. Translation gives CASRRGGKGYTF.